This T cell receptor beta chain comes out of a study of cytomegalovirus exposure and HLA in healthy donors. Study-level points and caveats: Later on, an analysis tied about 17,000 TCR beta sequences to HLA alleles at 0.05 false discovery rate. Sequencing depth roughly uniform across donors was assumed in presence/absence analyses.

The PCR had 60 Vbeta and 13 Jbeta primers. Clones were read by immunoSEQ multiplex PCR, and TCRdb kept only the in-frame ones, dropping some. The sample consists of some 120,000 clones, about 80% of them appearing once. About this clone: What it binds is unknown.

Germline V gene sequence: CDR1 KGHSH, CDR2 LQKENI. This CDR3 comprises 15 residues. Trimming took 3 bases from V and 1 from J; bases not matched to a gene: 4. Sequenced: PBMCs. The chain employs TRBV18 and TRBJ2-5; the match to TRBD1 covers 8 bases. This receptor was taken from a man aged 40-49 years in good health and CMV-seronegative. CDR3 in DNA: TGTGCCAGCTCACCTAGACAGGGGACCCAAGAGACCCAGTACTTC. Translating gives CASSPRQGTQETQYF.